This T cell receptor (beta chain) was captured in a study of response to subunit inactivated influenza vaccine. Via MiXCR, TCRdb re-called the RT-PCR reads, giving one row per CDR3 protein. The repertoire holds 500,000 to 600,000 distinct CDR3 sequences, with approximately 14% as singletons. About this clonotype: Antigen: not known.

General study points: The authors suggested that every seasonal influenza vaccination recruits few new T cells.

The V segment lost 3 bases and the J segment 6 bases; nucleotides outside the gene matches: 5. Germline V gene lookup returns CDR1 LGHNT and CDR2 FRNRAP. This CDR3 has 13 amino acids. This specimen was PBMCs from blood, taken about 13 days after vaccination. The chain recombines TRBV12-5 with TRBJ2-7, with 7 bases identical to TRBD1. The TCR originated in a man aged 50 to 59 who received an inactivated influenza vaccine. CDR3: CASGFGQAGEQYF. In nucleotides, the CDR3 is TGTGCTAGTGGTTTCGGACAGGCGGGCGAGCAGTACTTC.